This T cell receptor (beta chain) appears in the sequencing data of a study of identifying expanded T cells in peripheral blood. Libraries were prepared by immunoSEQ multiplex PCR; TCRdb keeps only in-frame clonotypes and omits some of them. Here the sample spans tens of thousands of clones, 88% being singletons. Trimming pared 1 base from V and 7 bases from J, leaving 14 bases between. The germline CDR1 and CDR2 sequences are LGHNA and YSLEER. The CDR3 runs 15 residues. The sequencing sample was made of blood. The source is a person between 18 and 75 years old in good health. The chain carries TRBV4-3 and TRBJ2-1; D possibly corresponds to TRBD2 (5 bases). CDR3 sequence (DNA): TGCGCCAGCAGCCAAGTGATGGGAGAGAATAATGAGCAGTTCTTC. Protein sequence: CASSQVMGENNEQFF.